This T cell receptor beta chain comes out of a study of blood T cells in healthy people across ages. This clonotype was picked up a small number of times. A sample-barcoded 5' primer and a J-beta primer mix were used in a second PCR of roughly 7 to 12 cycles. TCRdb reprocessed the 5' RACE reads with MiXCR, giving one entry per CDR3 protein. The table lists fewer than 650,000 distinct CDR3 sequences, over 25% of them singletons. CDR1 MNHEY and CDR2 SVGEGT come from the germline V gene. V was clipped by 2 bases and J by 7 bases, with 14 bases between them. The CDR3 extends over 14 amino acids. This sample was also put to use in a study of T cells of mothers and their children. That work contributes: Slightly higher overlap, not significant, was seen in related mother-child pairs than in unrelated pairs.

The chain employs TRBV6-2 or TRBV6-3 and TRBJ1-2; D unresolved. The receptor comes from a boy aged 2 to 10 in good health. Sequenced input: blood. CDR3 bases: TGTGCCAGCAGTTACGCAGGCATGGCGGCTGGCTACACCTTC. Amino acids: CASSYAGMAAGYTF.